Given below is one T cell receptor (beta chain) in context. Its antigen is not known. The CDR3 sequence is 15 residues long. From germline, CDR1 is SGHRS and CDR2 YFSETQ. With 9 bases clipped from V and 4 bases from J, the junction kept 13 bases outside the gene matches. This sample was included in a study of post-analysis software for immune sequencing data. Broader study findings: With TRBV5-6, TRBV5-1 and TRBV20-1 included, about five TRBV segments were more frequent in patients than in controls.

Prepared TCR beta cDNA libraries contained unique molecular identifiers. TCRdb ran MiXCR on the PCR reads and lists one entry per CDR3 protein. The sample shows roughly 800,000 distinct CDR3 sequences, around 46% of them seen only once. Sequenced input: blood. This TCR was recovered from a girl aged 5-17 years with multiple sclerosis. The V gene is TRBV5-1, the J gene TRBJ2-3, with 8 bases identical to TRBD2. This CDR3 is CATCETAGVADTQYF. In nucleotides, the CDR3 is TGCGCCACCTGCGAAACAGCGGGAGTGGCAGATACGCAGTATTTT.